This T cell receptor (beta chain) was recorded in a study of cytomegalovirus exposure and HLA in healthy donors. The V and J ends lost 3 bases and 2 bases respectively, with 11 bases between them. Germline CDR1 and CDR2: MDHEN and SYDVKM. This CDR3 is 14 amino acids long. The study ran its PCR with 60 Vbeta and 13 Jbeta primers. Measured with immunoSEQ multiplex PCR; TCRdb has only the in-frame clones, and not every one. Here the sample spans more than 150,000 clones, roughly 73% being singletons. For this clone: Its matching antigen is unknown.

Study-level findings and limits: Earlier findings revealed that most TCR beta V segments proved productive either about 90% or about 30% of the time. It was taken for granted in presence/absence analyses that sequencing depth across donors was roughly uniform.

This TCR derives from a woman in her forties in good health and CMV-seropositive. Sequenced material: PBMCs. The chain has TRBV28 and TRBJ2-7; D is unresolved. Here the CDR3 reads CASSFPSVPYEQYF. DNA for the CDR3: TGTGCCAGCAGTTTCCCCAGCGTACCCTACGAGCAGTACTTC.